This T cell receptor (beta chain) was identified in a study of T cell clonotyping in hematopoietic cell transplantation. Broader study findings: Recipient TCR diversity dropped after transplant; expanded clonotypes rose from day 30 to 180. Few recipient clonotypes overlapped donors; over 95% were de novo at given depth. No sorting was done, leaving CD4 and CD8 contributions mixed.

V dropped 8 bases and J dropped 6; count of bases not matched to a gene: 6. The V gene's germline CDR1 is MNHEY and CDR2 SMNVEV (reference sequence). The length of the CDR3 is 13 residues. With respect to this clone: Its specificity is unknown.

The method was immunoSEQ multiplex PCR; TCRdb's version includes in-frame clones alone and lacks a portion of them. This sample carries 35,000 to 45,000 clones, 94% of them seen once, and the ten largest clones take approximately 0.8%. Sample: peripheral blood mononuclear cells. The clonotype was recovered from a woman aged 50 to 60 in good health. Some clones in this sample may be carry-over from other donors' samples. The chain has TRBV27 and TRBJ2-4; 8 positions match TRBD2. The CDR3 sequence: CASPPGGINIQYF. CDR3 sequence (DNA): TGTGCCAGCCCCCCGGGGGGGATAAACATTCAGTACTTC.